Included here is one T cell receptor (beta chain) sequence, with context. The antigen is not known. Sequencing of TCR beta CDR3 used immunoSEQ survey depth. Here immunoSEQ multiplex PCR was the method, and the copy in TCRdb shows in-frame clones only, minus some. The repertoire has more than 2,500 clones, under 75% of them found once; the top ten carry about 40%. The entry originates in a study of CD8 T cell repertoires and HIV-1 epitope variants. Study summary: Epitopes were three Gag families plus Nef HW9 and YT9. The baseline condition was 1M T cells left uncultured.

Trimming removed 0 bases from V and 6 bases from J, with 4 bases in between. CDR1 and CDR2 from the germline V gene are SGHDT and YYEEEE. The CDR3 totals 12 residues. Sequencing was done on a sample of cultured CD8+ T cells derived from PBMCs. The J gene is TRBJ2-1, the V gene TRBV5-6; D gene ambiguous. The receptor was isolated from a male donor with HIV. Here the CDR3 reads CASSLVSNEQFF. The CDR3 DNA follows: TGTGCCAGCAGCTTGGTATCCAATGAGCAGTTCTTC. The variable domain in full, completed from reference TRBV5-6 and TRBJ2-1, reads DAGVTQSPTHLIKTRGQQVTLRCSPKSGHDTVSWYQQALGQGPQFIFQYYEEEERQRGNFPDRFSGHQFPNYSSELNVNALLLGDSALYLCASSLVSNEQFFGPGTRLTVL.